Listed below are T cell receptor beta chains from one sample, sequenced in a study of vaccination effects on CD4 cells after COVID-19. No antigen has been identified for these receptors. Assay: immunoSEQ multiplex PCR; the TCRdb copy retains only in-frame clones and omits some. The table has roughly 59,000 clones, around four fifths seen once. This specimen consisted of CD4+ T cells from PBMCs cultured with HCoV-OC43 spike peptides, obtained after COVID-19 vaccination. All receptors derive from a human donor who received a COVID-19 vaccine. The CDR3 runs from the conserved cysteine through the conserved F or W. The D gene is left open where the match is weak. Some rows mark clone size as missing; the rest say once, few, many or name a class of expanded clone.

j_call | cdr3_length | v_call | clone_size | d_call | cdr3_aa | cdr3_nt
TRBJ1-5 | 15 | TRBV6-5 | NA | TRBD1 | CASSNPGGSNQPQHF | TGTGCCAGCAGCAACCCAGGGGGTAGCAATCAGCCCCAGCATTTT
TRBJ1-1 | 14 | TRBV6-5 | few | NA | CASSSTGKNTEAFF | TGTGCCAGCAGTAGCACAGGGAAGAACACTGAAGCTTTCTTT
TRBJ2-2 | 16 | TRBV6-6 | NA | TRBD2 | CASSPSGGLDTGELFF | TGTGCCAGCAGCCCTAGCGGGGGCCTGGACACCGGGGAGCTGTTTTTT
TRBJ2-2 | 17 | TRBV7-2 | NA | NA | CASSLVGTPRNTGELFF | TGTGCCAGCAGCTTAGTCGGGACACCTCGGAACACCGGGGAGCTGTTTTTT
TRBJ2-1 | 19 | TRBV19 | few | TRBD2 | CASSQLGLAGRSSYNEQFF | TGTGCCAGTAGTCAGCTAGGACTAGCGGGGAGGAGCTCCTACAATGAGCAGTTCTTC
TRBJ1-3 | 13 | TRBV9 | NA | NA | CASSVGGGNTIYF | TGTGCCAGCAGCGTAGGAGGGGGAAACACCATATATTTT
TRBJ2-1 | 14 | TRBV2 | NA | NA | CASSFGGGYNEQFF | TGTGCCAGCAGTTTTGGGGGCGGATACAATGAGCAGTTCTTC
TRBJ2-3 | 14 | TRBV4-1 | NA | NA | CASSQVGGTDTQYF | TGCGCCAGCAGCCAAGTGGGGGGCACAGATACGCAGTATTTT
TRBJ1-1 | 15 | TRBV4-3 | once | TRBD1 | CASSVRDRPDTEAFF | TGCGCCAGCAGCGTCCGGGACAGACCTGACACTGAAGCTTTCTTT
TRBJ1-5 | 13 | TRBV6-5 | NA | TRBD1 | CASRGTGSQPQHF | TGTGCCAGCAGAGGGACAGGGTCTCAGCCCCAGCATTTT
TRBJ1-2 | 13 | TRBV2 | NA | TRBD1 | CASSRDRNYGYTF | TGTGCCAGCAGTCGGGACAGGAACTATGGCTACACCTTC
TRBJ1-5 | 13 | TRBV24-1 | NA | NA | CATSGQVGEPQHF | TGTGCCACCAGTGGGCAAGTTGGGGAGCCCCAGCATTTT
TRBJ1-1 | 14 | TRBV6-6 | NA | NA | CASSYFGSSAEAFF | TGTGCCAGCAGTTACTTCGGGTCCTCGGCTGAAGCTTTCTTT
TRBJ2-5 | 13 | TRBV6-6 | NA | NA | CASSYPLLKTQYF | TGTGCCAGCAGTTACCCCCTCCTGAAGACCCAGTACTTC
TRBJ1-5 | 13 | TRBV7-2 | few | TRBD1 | CASSYRGGQPQHF | TGTGCCAGCAGCTACAGGGGCGGGCAGCCCCAGCATTTT
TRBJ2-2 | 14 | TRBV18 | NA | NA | CASSPPGRTGELFF | TGTGCCAGCTCACCACCGGGAAGGACCGGGGAGCTGTTTTTT
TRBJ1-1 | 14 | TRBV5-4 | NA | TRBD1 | CASSLQGVDTEAFF | TGTGCCAGCAGCCTACAGGGGGTCGACACTGAAGCTTTCTTT
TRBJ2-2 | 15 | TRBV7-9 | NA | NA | CASSVAGLRAGELFF | TGTGCCAGCAGCGTCGCCGGGCTCAGGGCCGGGGAGCTGTTTTTT
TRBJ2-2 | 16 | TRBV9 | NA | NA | CASSVEATRNTGELFF | TGTGCCAGCAGCGTAGAGGCAACACGGAACACCGGGGAGCTGTTTTTT
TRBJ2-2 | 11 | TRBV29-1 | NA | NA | CSVGRAGELFF | TGCAGCGTTGGCAGGGCCGGGGAGCTGTTTTTT
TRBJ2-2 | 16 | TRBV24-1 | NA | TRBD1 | CATSDTRQGNTGELFF | TGTGCCACCAGTGATACCCGACAGGGCAACACCGGGGAGCTGTTTTTT
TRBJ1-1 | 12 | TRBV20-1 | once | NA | CSASGTVLEAFF | TGCAGTGCTAGTGGGACCGTTCTTGAAGCTTTCTTT
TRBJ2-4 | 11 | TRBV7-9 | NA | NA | CASSDRDIQYF | TGTGCCAGCAGCGACCGGGATATTCAGTACTTC
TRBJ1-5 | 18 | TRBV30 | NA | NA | CAWRARTVGVGEDQPQHF | TGTGCCTGGAGAGCAAGGACGGTGGGAGTGGGAGAGGATCAGCCCCAGCATTTT
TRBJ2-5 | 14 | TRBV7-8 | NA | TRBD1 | CASSLRGPGETQYF | TGTGCCAGCAGCTTGAGGGGGCCCGGAGAGACCCAGTACTTC
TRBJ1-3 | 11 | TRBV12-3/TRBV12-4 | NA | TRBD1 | CASSLGQGIHF | TGTGCCAGCAGCCTTGGACAGGGGATTCATTTT
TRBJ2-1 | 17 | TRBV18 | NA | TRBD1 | CASSPPWGTGGVNEQFF | TGTGCCAGCTCACCACCTTGGGGGACAGGGGGAGTAAATGAGCAGTTCTTC
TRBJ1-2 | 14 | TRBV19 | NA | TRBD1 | CASSLGTVLYGYTF | TGTGCCAGTAGTCTCGGGACAGTACTCTATGGCTACACCTTC
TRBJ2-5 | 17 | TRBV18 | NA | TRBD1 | CASSPPGQGSLGETQYF | TGTGCCAGCTCACCACCGGGACAGGGCTCTCTCGGAGAGACCCAGTACTTC
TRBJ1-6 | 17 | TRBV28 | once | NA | CASSLAGLGSYNSPLHF | TGTGCCAGCAGTTTAGCGGGGCTGGGTTCCTATAATTCACCCCTCCACTTT
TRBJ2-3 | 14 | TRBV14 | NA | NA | CASSPWGFTDTQYF | TGTGCCAGCAGCCCCTGGGGCTTCACAGATACGCAGTATTTT
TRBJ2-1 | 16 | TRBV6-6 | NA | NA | CASSYPRKSSYNEQFF | TGTGCCAGCAGTTACCCCCGGAAAAGCTCCTACAATGAGCAGTTCTTC
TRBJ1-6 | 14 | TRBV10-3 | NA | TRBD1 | CAIRPRDSDIPLHF | TGTGCCATCCGCCCCCGGGACAGCGATATTCCCCTCCACTTT
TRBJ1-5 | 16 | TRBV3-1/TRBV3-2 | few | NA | CASSQTPTRGDQPQHF | TGTGCCAGCAGCCAAACTCCCACCAGGGGTGATCAGCCCCAGCATTTT
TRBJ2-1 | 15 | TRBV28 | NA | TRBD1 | CASSKAGTVNNEQFF | TGTGCCAGCAGCAAGGCCGGGACAGTTAACAATGAGCAGTTCTTC
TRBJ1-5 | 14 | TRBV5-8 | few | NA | CASSLRRPNQPQHF | TGTGCCAGCAGCTTACGACGTCCGAATCAGCCCCAGCATTTT
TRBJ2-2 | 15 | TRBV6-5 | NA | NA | CASRRTIENTGELFF | TGTGCCAGCAGAAGGACGATCGAGAACACCGGGGAGCTGTTTTTT
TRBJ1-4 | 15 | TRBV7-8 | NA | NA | CASSKGGTMDEKLFF | TGTGCCAGCAGCAAGGGAGGGACTATGGATGAAAAACTGTTTTTT
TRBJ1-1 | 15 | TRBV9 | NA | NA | CASSVVAVQNTEAFF | TGTGCCAGCAGCGTAGTCGCGGTCCAGAACACTGAAGCTTTCTTT
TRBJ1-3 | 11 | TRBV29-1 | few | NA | CSVEKGTTIYF | TGCAGCGTTGAAAAAGGGACCACCATATATTTT
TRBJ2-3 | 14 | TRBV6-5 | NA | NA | CAFSPGSFLNTQYF | TGTGCCTTTTCACCGGGGTCTTTTCTGAATACGCAGTATTTT
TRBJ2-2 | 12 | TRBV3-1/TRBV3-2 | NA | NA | CASSRGVGELFF | TGTGCCAGCAGCCGGGGGGTCGGGGAGCTGTTTTTT
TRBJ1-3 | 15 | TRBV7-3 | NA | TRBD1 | CASSSSRGPGNTIYF | TGTGCCAGCAGCTCCAGCAGGGGGCCTGGAAACACCATATATTTT
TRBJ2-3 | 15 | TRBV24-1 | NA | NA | CATSDLLGNSDTQYF | TGTGCCACCAGTGATTTGTTGGGAAACTCAGATACGCAGTATTTT
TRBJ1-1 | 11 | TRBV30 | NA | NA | CAAGLNTEAFF | TGTGCCGCCGGTTTGAACACTGAAGCTTTCTTT
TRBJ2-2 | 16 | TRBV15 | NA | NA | CATSRDHGSNTGELFF | TGTGCCACCAGCAGAGATCACGGCAGTAACACCGGGGAGCTGTTTTTT
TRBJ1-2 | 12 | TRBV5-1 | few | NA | CASSFSNYGYTF | TGCGCCAGCAGCTTTTCGAACTATGGCTACACCTTC
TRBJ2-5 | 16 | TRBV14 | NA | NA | CASSRGLLRDGETQYF | TGTGCCAGCAGCCGGGGCCTGTTGAGGGATGGTGAGACCCAGTACTTC
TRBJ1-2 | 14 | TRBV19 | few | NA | CASGRAPVERGYTF | TGTGCCAGTGGACGTGCCCCTGTCGAACGTGGCTACACCTTC
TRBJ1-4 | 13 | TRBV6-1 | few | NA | CASSDQGGEKLFF | TGTGCCAGCAGTGATCAGGGAGGGGAAAAACTGTTTTTT
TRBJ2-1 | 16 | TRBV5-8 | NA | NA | CASPSTGQPKNNEQFF | TGTGCCAGCCCCTCAACGGGGCAGCCCAAAAACAATGAGCAGTTCTTC
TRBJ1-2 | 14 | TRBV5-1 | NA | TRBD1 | CASSPGQGIGGYTF | TGCGCCAGCAGCCCCGGACAGGGCATCGGTGGCTACACCTTC
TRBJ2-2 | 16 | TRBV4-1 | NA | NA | CASSPRHVANTGELFF | TGCGCCAGCAGCCCCAGACACGTCGCGAACACCGGGGAGCTGTTTTTT
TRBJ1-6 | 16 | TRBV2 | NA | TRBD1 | CASSEKRGRFQTPLHF | TGTGCCAGCAGTGAAAAGAGGGGGCGCTTCCAAACCCCCCTCCACTTT
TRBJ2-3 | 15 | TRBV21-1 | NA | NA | CASRSRDRAPDTQYF | TGTGCCAGCCGATCCCGGGACAGGGCTCCAGATACGCAGTATTTT
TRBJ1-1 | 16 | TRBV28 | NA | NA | CASSPHGLSGLTEAFF | TGTGCCAGCAGTCCCCATGGGTTATCAGGGTTAACTGAAGCTTTCTTT